This is a list of T cell receptor beta chains from one sample in a study of siplizumab effects on memory and regulatory T cells. Sequencing was performed with immunoSEQ multiplex PCR; in TCRdb, only in-frame clones are kept and a portion is missing. The table includes some 96,000 clones, approximately 92% detected once. The specimen sequenced was CD4+ T cells sorted from blood. The receptors derive from a human donor in good health. Both conserved end residues are part of each CDR3. D genes are given only for firm matches. The size entry is marked missing in some rows and otherwise reads once, few, many or a size class.

clone size | J gene | D gene | V gene | CDR3 protein | CDR3 DNA
- | TRBJ2-1 | TRBD1 | TRBV28 | CASRPPRTGGFNEQFF | TGTGCCAGCAGGCCTCCCCGGACAGGGGGCTTCAATGAGCAGTTCTTC
- | TRBJ2-7 | TRBD1 | TRBV6-5 | CASSYSDRGSYEQYF | TGTGCCAGCAGTTACTCGGACAGGGGATCCTACGAGCAGTACTTC
- | TRBJ2-1 | - | TRBV7-2 | CASSAGTLTNEQFF | TGTGCCAGCAGCGCCGGGACACTGACCAATGAGCAGTTCTTC
- | TRBJ2-5 | TRBD2 | TRBV5-1 | CASSPPSGGWETQYF | TGCGCCAGCAGCCCTCCTAGCGGGGGATGGGAGACCCAGTACTTC
- | TRBJ1-1 | - | TRBV6-5 | CASSYREAFF | TGTGCCAGCAGTTACAGGGAAGCTTTCTTT
- | TRBJ2-7 | - | TRBV30 | CASQKEAALRDYEQYF | TGTGCCTCCCAAAAGGAGGCGGCCCTTAGAGATTACGAGCAGTACTTC
- | TRBJ1-1 | - | TRBV11-2 | CASSQGRTEAFF | TGTGCCAGCAGCCAGGGGCGGACTGAAGCTTTCTTT
- | TRBJ1-5 | - | TRBV6-1 | CASSELSGTEGNQPQHF | TGTGCCAGCAGTGAATTATCTGGCACGGAGGGCAATCAGCCCCAGCATTTT
- | TRBJ2-6 | - | TRBV18 | CASSPNSGANVLTF | TGTGCCAGCTCACCAAATTCTGGGGCCAACGTCCTGACTTTC
- | TRBJ1-3 | TRBD1 | TRBV28 | CASSLPRTGGNTIYF | TGTGCCAGCAGTCTCCCCAGGACAGGCGGAAACACCATATATTTT
once | TRBJ2-1 | - | TRBV6-6 | CASTYVPSNEQFF | TGTGCCAGCACCTACGTTCCTAGCAATGAGCAGTTCTTC
- | TRBJ1-2 | - | TRBV7-2 | CASSPWDSYGYTF | TGTGCCAGCAGCCCCTGGGATAGTTATGGCTACACCTTC
- | TRBJ2-7 | - | TRBV7-2 | CASSLVGAYEQYF | TGTGCCAGCAGCTTAGTTGGGGCCTACGAGCAGTACTTC
once | TRBJ2-1 | - | TRBV25-1 | CASSRGNNEQFF | TGTGCCAGCAGTCGGGGAAACAATGAGCAGTTCTTC
- | TRBJ1-2 | - | TRBV5-1 | CASSLGDTRTNYGYTF | TGCGCCAGCAGCTTGGGGGACACCCGGACAAACTATGGCTACACCTTC
- | TRBJ1-2 | TRBD1 | TRBV7-3 | CASSSGQGGYGYTF | TGTGCCAGCAGCTCGGGACAGGGTGGCTATGGCTACACCTTC
- | TRBJ1-5 | TRBD1 | TRBV19 | CASSPGTGNSNQPQHF | TGTGCCAGTAGTCCAGGGACAGGTAATAGCAATCAGCCCCAGCATTTT
- | TRBJ2-2 | - | TRBV4-3 | CASSDGMNTGELFF | TGCGCCAGCAGTGACGGGATGAACACCGGGGAGCTGTTTTTT
- | TRBJ2-7 | - | TRBV7-2 | CASSLEVGEQYF | TGTGCCAGCAGCTTAGAGGTAGGCGAGCAGTACTTC
- | TRBJ1-1 | - | TRBV28 | CASSFLGEAFF | TGTGCCAGCAGCTTCTTGGGAGAAGCTTTCTTT
- | TRBJ1-2 | - | TRBV18 | CASSPLTETDYGYTF | TGTGCCAGCTCACCACTTACCGAGACAGACTATGGCTACACCTTC
- | TRBJ2-1 | - | TRBV14 | CASSHNQGGVEQFF | TGTGCCAGCAGCCATAACCAGGGGGGTGTTGAGCAGTTCTTC
- | TRBJ2-2 | - | TRBV5-5 | CASSFASGPGELFF | TGTGCCAGCAGCTTCGCGTCAGGGCCCGGGGAGCTGTTTTTT
- | TRBJ1-1 | - | TRBV11-2 | CASSSQVGAEAFF | TGTGCCAGCAGCTCCCAGGTGGGTGCTGAAGCTTTCTTT
- | TRBJ2-7 | - | TRBV6-5 | CASSYSRVRYEQYF | TGTGCCAGCAGTTACTCACGGGTTAGGTACGAGCAGTACTTC
- | TRBJ1-6 | - | TRBV10-1 | CASSPGNSPLHF | TGCGCCAGTTCCCCGGGAAATTCACCCCTCCACTTT
- | TRBJ2-2 | TRBD2 | TRBV28 | CASSFGSGLAYVGELFF | TGTGCCAGCAGTTTCGGGAGTGGACTAGCTTACGTCGGGGAGCTGTTTTTT
- | TRBJ1-2 | TRBD1 | TRBV9 | CASSVEPQGASYGYTF | TGTGCCAGCAGCGTCGAACCCCAGGGGGCTTCCTATGGCTACACCTTC
- | TRBJ1-1 | - | TRBV6-5 | CASSTVGGEAFF | TGTGCCAGCAGTACCGTCGGGGGGGAAGCTTTCTTT
- | TRBJ1-1 | TRBD1 | TRBV5-5 | CASSSAGTAEAFF | TGTGCCAGCAGCTCGGCCGGGACAGCTGAAGCTTTCTTT
- | TRBJ2-3 | - | TRBV20-1 | CSGGGDTQYF | TGCAGTGGAGGCGGGGATACGCAGTATTTT
- | TRBJ2-3 | TRBD1 | TRBV6-4 | CASSGTGGPDTQYF | TGTGCCAGCAGCGGGACAGGGGGCCCAGATACGCAGTATTTT
- | TRBJ1-3 | - | TRBV18 | CASSPPRFPQPGNTIYF | TGTGCCAGCTCACCACCGAGGTTTCCGCAGCCTGGAAACACCATATATTTT
few | TRBJ1-1 | - | TRBV5-5 | CASSLVFPGLGVF | TGTGCCAGCAGCTTGGTGTTCCCGGGCTTGGGGGTCTTT
- | TRBJ1-4 | - | TRBV6-5 | CASSRLEGKLFF | TGTGCCAGCAGCCGGCTGGAGGGGAAACTGTTTTTT
- | TRBJ1-2 | - | TRBV7-3 | CASSSALGEGYTF | TGTGCCAGCAGCTCGGCGCTTGGTGAGGGCTACACCTTC
- | TRBJ1-3 | - | TRBV14 | CASSQDTGSAGNTIYF | TGTGCCAGCAGCCAAGATACCGGATCGGCTGGAAACACCATATATTTT
- | TRBJ1-2 | - | TRBV23-1 | CASSQPFTGFYGYTF | TGCGCCAGCAGTCAACCCTTCACAGGGTTCTATGGCTACACCTTC
- | TRBJ1-2 | TRBD1 | TRBV30 | CAWTIRTGANYGYTF | TGTGCCTGGACCATCCGGACAGGGGCTAACTATGGCTACACCTTC
- | TRBJ2-1 | - | TRBV6-5 | CASQRPPRDEQFF | TGTGCCAGCCAGCGGCCCCCCAGGGATGAGCAGTTCTTC
few | TRBJ1-5 | - | TRBV2 | CASSVLSDQPQHF | TGTGCCAGCAGCGTCCTTAGCGATCAGCCCCAGCATTTT
- | TRBJ2-3 | - | TRBV10-3 | CAISESRGGTDTQYF | TGTGCCATCAGTGAGTCTAGGGGGGGCACAGATACGCAGTATTTT
- | TRBJ2-3 | TRBD2 | TRBV7-2 | CASSLRLAGGPDTQYF | TGTGCCAGCAGCCTGAGACTAGCGGGGGGGCCGGATACGCAGTATTTT
- | TRBJ1-1 | TRBD1 | TRBV4-2 | CASLGTGALNTEAFF | TGTGCCAGCCTAGGGACAGGGGCGTTGAACACTGAAGCTTTCTTT
- | TRBJ2-7 | - | TRBV28 | CASSLVALFTYEQYF | TGTGCCAGCAGTTTAGTAGCTTTATTTACCTACGAGCAGTACTTC
- | TRBJ2-3 | - | TRBV5-1 | CASSEGGFTDTQYF | TGCGCCAGCAGTGAGGGGGGATTCACAGATACGCAGTATTTT
- | TRBJ1-1 | TRBD1 | TRBV27 | CASSAQRDRATEAFF | TGTGCCAGCAGTGCCCAACGGGACAGGGCCACTGAAGCTTTCTTT
- | TRBJ1-3 | - | TRBV11-3 | CASSLHQGNTIYF | TGTGCCAGCAGCTTGCACCAAGGAAACACCATATATTTT
- | TRBJ2-3 | - | TRBV7-9 | CASSLSHGPDTQYF | TGTGCCAGCAGCTTATCTCACGGGCCAGATACGCAGTATTTT